This T cell receptor (beta chain) was recovered during a study of shared clonotypes between healthy human individuals. Genomic DNA per cell subset filled all wells of several immunoSEQ plates. The table came from immunoSEQ multiplex PCR; TCRdb's copy has only in-frame clones and leaves some out. The sample shows around 500,000 clones, 70% to 85% of them seen only once. The germline V and J ends were trimmed by 6 bases and 3 bases, with 9 bases remaining between them. Germline CDR1 reads SQVTM; CDR2 reads ANQGSEA. The CDR3 length is 12 residues. Sequencing used PBMCs. The V and J genes are TRBV29-1 and TRBJ2-1; a possible D gene is TRBD1 (6 bases). This receptor was obtained from a woman between 40 and 55 years old in good health. Some clones in this sample may be carry-over from other donors' samples. The CDR3: CSVQGNYNEQFF. The CDR3 nucleotides read TGCAGCGTGCAGGGGAACTACAATGAGCAGTTCTTC.